One and the same sample provided the 29 T cell receptor beta chains below, sequenced in a study of T cells in Graves' hyperthyroidism and ophthalmopathy. TCR beta CDR3 sequences were amplified from RNA transcripts. An initial round of RT-PCR targeting the TCR CDR3 relied on the HTBI primer set. TCRdb reanalysed the multiplex PCR reads using MiXCR and keeps one entry per CDR3 protein. The sample lists roughly 520,000 distinct CDR3 sequences, about 24% occurring once. Specimen: blood. Receptor source: a woman in her 30s with Graves' ophthalmopathy.

This clonotype was seen a single time. The V gene is TRBV27, the J gene TRBJ1-2; a weak D match, TRBD1 (6 bases). CDR1 and CDR2 (germline): MNHEY, SMNVEV (reference sequence). Trimming removed 7 bases from V and 5 bases from J, with 14 bases in between. CDR3 length: 13 amino acids. CDR3 protein: CASTGAGKYGYTF. In nucleotides, the CDR3 is TGTGCCAGCACGGGGGCAGGGAAGTATGGCTACACCTTC.

This clonotype showed up many times. This chain connects TRBV19 to TRBJ2-2, with a tentative D call TRBD2 (6 bases). This CDR3 is 15 amino acids long. CDR1 and CDR2 from the germline V gene are LNHDA and SQIVND (reference sequence). Trimming took off 6 bases at V and 6 bases at J, with 17 bases between the two ends. The CDR3 bases are TGTGCCAGTAGCCTTATGGAGGGAAGCGCCGGGGAGCTGTTTTTT. The encoded protein is CASSLMEGSAGELFF.

This clonotype appeared many times. The chain has TRBV6-5 and TRBJ2-7; perhaps TRBD1 as D (6 bases). The CDR3 is 13 amino acids. CDR1 is MNHEY, CDR2 SVGAGI, per germline. V dropped 6 bases and J dropped 2 bases, with 11 bases sitting between them. The CDR3: CASSRDITYEQYF. As DNA, the CDR3 is TGTGCCAGCAGCCGGGACATAACCTACGAGCAGTACTTC.

This clonotype has a count of ten or more. The CDR3 reads CAISDRISEAFF. CDR3 coding DNA: TGTGCCATCAGTGACCGAATCTCTGAAGCTTTCTTT. The gene calls are TRBV10-3 and TRBJ1-1, with D unresolved. The CDR3 length is 12 residues. The V end was cut by 3 bases, the J end by 6 bases, with 8 bases between. Germline CDR1 and CDR2: ENHRY and SYGVKD.

There are many counts of this clonotype. The chain joins TRBV28 to TRBJ1-1; 7 nucleotides match TRBD1. There are 12 residues in the CDR3. Germline-derived CDR1 and CDR2 are MDHEN and SYDVKM. V shed 7 bases, J shed 3 bases, and the junction held 2 bases outside the gene matches. Written as DNA, the CDR3 is TGTGCCAGCAAAAGGGGGCACACTGAAGCTTTCTTT. Its protein product is CASKRGHTEAFF.

This rearrangement joins TRBV28 to TRBJ2-7; perhaps TRBD1 as D (6 bases). Germline CDR1 reads MDHEN; CDR2 reads SYDVKM. The V end was cut by 2 bases, the J end by 7 bases, with 15 bases between. The CDR3 is 14 amino acids. In DNA form, the CDR3 reads TGTGCCAGCAGTTTAGGGACATCAACGGGGGAGCAGTACTTC. Protein product: CASSLGTSTGEQYF.

At least ten counts were recorded for this clonotype. Its ends do not fully match the called genes, so a read error is possible. The chain employs TRBV6-1 and TRBJ2-5; D is unclear. This CDR3 has 13 residues. In germline, CDR1 is MNHNS, CDR2 SASEGT. CDR3 bases: TGTGTCAGCAGTACGGACCTCCAAGAGACCCAGTACTTC. Protein: CVSSTDLQETQYF.

This clonotype was detected many times. An end of the junction differs from the germline gene, which may be a read error. V and J are TRBV9 and TRBJ2-7; 9 bases line up with TRBD1. In germline, CDR1 is SGDLS, CDR2 YYNGEE. The CDR3 consists of 14 residues. CDR3 in DNA: TGTGCCAGCAGCCCCGGGACAGGGCTATACGGGCAGTACTTC. Encoded protein: CASSPGTGLYGQYF.

V is TRBV10-3 and J is TRBJ2-7, with 8 bases identical to TRBD1. This CDR3 is built from 14 residues. J was trimmed by 7 bases and V by 4 bases; bases with no gene match: 9. Germline loops: CDR1 ENHRY, CDR2 SYGVKD. The CDR3 DNA follows: TGTGCCATCAGTGTAGGACAGGGTGAGGATGAGCAGTACTTC. Translated, it gives CAISVGQGEDEQYF.

The V call is TRBV6-5, the J call TRBJ2-7; no clear D. This CDR3 comprises 15 residues. Germline CDR1 reads MNHEY; CDR2 reads SVGAGI. Trimming removed 0 bases from V and 4 bases from J, with 13 bases in between. The CDR3 DNA is TGTGCCAGCAGTTACTCGAATCTGCCTACTTACGAGCAGTACTTC. Protein: CASSYSNLPTYEQYF.

This clonotype was counted many times. This sequence joins TRBV5-1 and TRBJ2-7; TRBD1 aligns across 9 bases. The length of the CDR3 is 15 residues. Germline-derived CDR1 and CDR2 are SGHRS and YFSETQ. Trimming took 2 bases from V and 5 from J; bases not matched to a gene: 8. The CDR3 protein is CASSFSGTGINEQYF. CDR3 DNA sequence: TGCGCCAGCAGCTTCTCCGGGACAGGGATCAACGAGCAGTACTTC.

A single count supports this clonotype. This chain connects TRBV15 to TRBJ1-2, with D hard to call. V shed 1 base and J shed 8 bases, with 14 bases lying between them. Germline assignment: CDR1 LNHNV and CDR2 YYDKDF (reference sequence). The CDR3 consists of 14 residues. For the CDR3, the DNA is TGTGCCACCAGCAGAGTGGACCTCTCGCGGGGCTACACCTTC. It yields the protein CATSRVDLSRGYTF.

This chain links TRBV4-1 with TRBJ1-5, with TRBD1 matching 7 bases. V lost 3 bases, J lost 4 bases, and 9 bases stayed unmatched. Per germline, CDR1 MGHRA and CDR2 YSYEKL. The CDR3 runs 16 residues. CDR3 residues: CASSHDPTGTNQPQHF. The CDR3, as DNA: TGCGCCAGCAGCCACGACCCGACAGGGACGAATCAGCCCCAGCATTTT.

This clonotype was detected ten times or more. The rearrangement links TRBV4-1 to TRBJ2-7, with D hard to call. Between the trimmed V and J ends, which lost 3 bases and 2 bases, there was a span of 11 bases. The CDR3 extends over 14 amino acids. Germline V CDR1 and CDR2: MGHRA, YSYEKL. The CDR3 loop reads CASSHTSTTYEQYF. DNA for the CDR3: TGCGCCAGCAGCCACACCTCCACTACCTACGAGCAGTACTTC.

This clonotype was observed a few times. One junction end disagrees with the germline gene, perhaps due to a read error. This chain uses TRBV29-1 with TRBJ1-1; D may be TRBD1 (5 bases). CDR1 SQVTM and CDR2 ANQGSEA come from the germline V gene. The CDR3 sequence is 8 residues long. The CDR3, as DNA: TGCAGCGCCGGGGGGAATTGGTTT. It encodes CSAGGNWF.

This clonotype was detected a few times. The chain employs TRBV5-1 and TRBJ1-1, with D possibly matching TRBD1 (5 bases). Trimming took off 6 bases at V and 4 bases at J, with 7 bases between the two ends. The CDR3 is 11 residues long. CDR1 and CDR2 (germline): SGHRS, YFSETQ. This CDR3 reads CASNDSTEAFF. The CDR3 DNA is TGCGCCAGCAACGACAGCACTGAAGCTTTCTTT.

The V and J genes are TRBV6-1 and TRBJ2-3; D is perhaps TRBD1 (5 bases). The CDR3 extends over 14 amino acids. Trimming left V 7 bases short and J 0 bases short, with 11 bases between. The germline V gene has CDR1 MNHNS and CDR2 SASEGT. CDR3 coding DNA: TGTGCCAGCACTATGACAGATAGCACAGATACGCAGTATTTT. Amino acids: CASTMTDSTDTQYF.

This chain links TRBV10-3 with TRBJ2-7, with a weak D call TRBD2 (5 bases). This CDR3 comprises 13 residues. Trimming cost V 10 bases and J 2 bases, with 15 bases left between them. Germline assignment: CDR1 ENHRY and CDR2 SYGVKD. CDR3 protein: CATASRAAYEQYF. CDR3 in DNA: TGTGCCACGGCTTCGCGGGCCGCCTACGAGCAGTACTTC.

This clonotype was detected many times. This chain joins TRBV18 and TRBJ1-1, with D hard to call. V was trimmed by 3 bases and J by 4 bases, leaving 12 bases between them. Germline values: CDR1 KGHSH, CDR2 LQKENI. The CDR3 is made up of 14 amino acids. The CDR3 bases are TGTGCCAGCTCACCTGACATAGGAGGCACTGAAGCTTTCTTT. Protein product: CASSPDIGGTEAFF.

This chain links TRBV6-2 or TRBV6-3 with TRBJ1-1, with no clear D. Germline V CDR1 and CDR2: MNHEY, SVGEGT. Trimming removed 9 bases at V and 4 bases at J, with 18 bases between. The CDR3 contains 14 residues. The CDR3 loop is CASTPRVLSTEAFF. CDR3 in DNA: TGTGCCAGTACCCCCCGGGTGTTATCCACTGAAGCTTTCTTT.

This clonotype was observed a few times. The gene calls are TRBV6-1 and TRBJ1-5, with no clear D. V lost 6 bases and J lost 1, with 10 bases in between. The CDR3 sequence is 14 residues long. The V gene's germline CDR1 is MNHNS and CDR2 SASEGT. CDR3 residues: CASRTVESNQPQHF. In nucleotides, the CDR3 is TGTGCCAGCAGGACCGTAGAGAGCAATCAGCCCCAGCATTTT.

The chain uses TRBV19 and TRBJ1-1, with 8 bases matching TRBD1. In germline, CDR1 is LNHDA, CDR2 SQIVND (reference sequence). The CDR3 totals 16 residues. Unmatched junction bases numbered 13, after V lost 5 bases and J lost 5 bases. CDR3 loop: CASSFRADREKTEAFF. CDR3 DNA: TGTGCCAGTAGTTTCCGCGCGGACAGGGAAAAAACTGAAGCTTTCTTT.

The chain employs TRBV12-3 or TRBV12-4 and TRBJ2-2; D gene ambiguous. The CDR3 is 14 residues long. Deletions cut 5 bases from V and 4 bases from J, with 11 bases between. The CDR3 region is CASSVAVGTGELFF. CDR3 bases: TGTGCCAGCAGTGTGGCCGTCGGCACCGGGGAGCTGTTTTTT.

A few counts support this clonotype. The rearrangement links TRBV5-1 to TRBJ1-2; 9 nucleotides agree with TRBD1. Losses at the gene ends were 4 bases for V and 3 bases for J; bases not matched to a gene: 7. The CDR3 length is 15 residues. Germline CDR1 is SGHRS and CDR2 is YFSETQ. The CDR3 protein is CASSGIQGADYGYTF. The CDR3 DNA reads TGCGCCAGCAGCGGAATACAGGGGGCGGACTATGGCTACACCTTC.

The table lists this clonotype with many counts. V usage is TRBV20-1 and J usage is TRBJ1-5, with 11 bases fitting TRBD1. There are 18 residues in the CDR3. CDR1 and CDR2 (germline): DFQATT, SNEGSKA (reference sequence). With V trimmed by 6 bases and J by 3 bases, 16 bases remained unmatched. The CDR3 sequence: CSARTGGRWRVDNQPQHF. CDR3 in DNA: TGCAGTGCGAGGACAGGGGGCAGATGGAGGGTTGACAATCAGCCCCAGCATTTT.

Many counts were recorded for this clonotype. V usage is TRBV28 and J usage is TRBJ2-7; tentative D call: TRBD1 (6 bases). CDR3 length: 13 amino acids. Germline V gene data show CDR1 as MDHEN and CDR2 as SYDVKM. In nucleotides, the CDR3 is TGTGTGACCCGGGCAGGGGTGGGGTACGAGCAGTACTTC. Protein sequence: CVTRAGVGYEQYF.

This clonotype was picked up a small number of times. The chain joins TRBV30 to TRBJ2-5; 9 nucleotides match TRBD1. The CDR3 is 13 residues long. The J segment lost 5 bases and the V segment lost 2 bases, leaving 3 bases of the junction unmatched. Germline loops: CDR1 GTSNPN, CDR2 SVGIG (reference sequence). The CDR3 nucleotides are TGTGCCTGGAGTCTGACAGGGGGGGAGACCCAGTACTTC. It yields the protein CAWSLTGGETQYF.

The gene calls are TRBV11-2 and TRBJ1-2; D is unresolved. The germline V gene has CDR1 SGHAT and CDR2 FQNNGV. The CDR3 totals 15 residues. V was pared by 0 bases and J by 3 bases, with 11 bases between. The CDR3: CASSLEVAVYYGYTF. CDR3 in DNA: TGTGCCAGCAGCTTAGAGGTTGCGGTGTACTATGGCTACACCTTC.

This clonotype has just a few counts. The chain employs TRBV12-3 or TRBV12-4 and TRBJ2-6; D is unclear. The CDR3 has 15 residues. With 6 bases removed from V and 1 base from J, the gap between germline ends came to 10 bases. CDR3 protein: CASSQKYSGANVLTF. CDR3 bases: TGTGCCAGCAGCCAGAAGTATTCTGGGGCCAACGTCCTGACTTTC.